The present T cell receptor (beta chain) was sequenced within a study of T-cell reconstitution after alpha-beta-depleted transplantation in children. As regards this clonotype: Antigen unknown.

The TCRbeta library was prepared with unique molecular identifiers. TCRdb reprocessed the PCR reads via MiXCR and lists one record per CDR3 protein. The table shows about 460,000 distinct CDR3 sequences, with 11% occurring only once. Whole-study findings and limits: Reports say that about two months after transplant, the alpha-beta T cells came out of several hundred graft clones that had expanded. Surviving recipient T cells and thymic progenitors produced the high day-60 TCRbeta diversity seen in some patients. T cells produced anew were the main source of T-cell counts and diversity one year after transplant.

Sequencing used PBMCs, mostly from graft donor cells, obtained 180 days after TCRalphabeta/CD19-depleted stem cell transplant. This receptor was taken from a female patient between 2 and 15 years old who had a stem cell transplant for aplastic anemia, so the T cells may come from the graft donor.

The CDR3 DNA reads TGCGCCAGCAGCCACTGGACAGGTTGGTCCTACAATGAGCAGTTCTTC. It translates to CASSHWTGWSYNEQFF. The chain uses TRBV4-3 and TRBJ2-1, with TRBD1 matching over 7 bases. From germline, CDR1 is LGHNA and CDR2 YSLEER. The junction had 6 bases not matched to a gene; V was cut back by 3 bases and J by 1 base. This CDR3 is built from 16 residues.